Included here is one TCR beta chain sequence, with context. Time point reported: baseline, week 1 (first vaccination visit). Described treatment: pre-vaccination baseline after standard-of-care therapy. Clones were sequenced by immunoSEQ multiplex PCR, and TCRdb holds only the in-frame ones, with some missing. Of about 51,000 clones listed, more than 60% are singletons. The data stem from a study of a mutant IDH1 vaccine in newly diagnosed glioma. Across the whole study: Treated patients showed a male proportion of roughly 60%, a female proportion of about 40%, and a mean age of 40.4 years.

Trimming took 7 bases from V and 2 from J, leaving 8 bases between them. The CDR3 runs 12 residues. In germline, CDR1 is WSHSY, CDR2 SAAADI. This chain joins TRBV10-2 and TRBJ1-1; no clear D. The sequencing here drew on PBMCs, taken from a glioma patient treated with radiotherapy, temozolomide or both. The source of this sequence is a woman aged 40 to 50 with glioma. The DNA for the CDR3 is TGCGCCAGCAACAGCAGAAACACTGAAGCTTTCTTT. Translation gives CASNSRNTEAFF.